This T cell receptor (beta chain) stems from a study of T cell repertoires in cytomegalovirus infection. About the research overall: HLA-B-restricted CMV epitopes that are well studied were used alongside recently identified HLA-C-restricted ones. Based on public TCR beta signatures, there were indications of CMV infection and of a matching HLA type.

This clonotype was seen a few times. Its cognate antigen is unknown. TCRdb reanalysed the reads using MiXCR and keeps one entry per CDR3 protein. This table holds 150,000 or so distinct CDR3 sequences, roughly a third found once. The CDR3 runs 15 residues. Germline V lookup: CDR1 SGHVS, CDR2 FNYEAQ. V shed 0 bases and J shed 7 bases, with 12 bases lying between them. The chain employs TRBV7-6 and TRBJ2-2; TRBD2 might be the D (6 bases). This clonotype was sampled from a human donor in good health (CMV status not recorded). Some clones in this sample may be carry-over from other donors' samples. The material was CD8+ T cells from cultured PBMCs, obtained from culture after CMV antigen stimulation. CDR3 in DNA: TGTGCCAGCAGCTTAGCGGAGGGGCGATACGGGGAGCTGTTTTTT. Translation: CASSLAEGRYGELFF. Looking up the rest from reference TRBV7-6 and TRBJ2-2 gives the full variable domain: GAGVSQSPRYKVTKRGQDVALRCDPISGHVSLYWYRQALGQGPEFLTYFNYEAQQDKSGLPNDRFSAERPEGSISTLTIQRTEQRDSAMYRCASSLAEGRYGELFFGEGSRLTVL.